One and the same sample provided the 8 T cell receptor beta chains below, sequenced in a study of tumor-infiltrating lymphocytes in oesophageal squamous cell carcinoma. TCRdb ran MiXCR on the PCR reads and lists one entry per CDR3 protein. Among about 12,000 distinct CDR3 sequences listed, around half were seen once. The sample comprised esophageal tumor tissue. Every receptor here comes from a male donor with esophageal squamous cell carcinoma.

This clonotype came up a few times. V is TRBV7-3 and J is TRBJ2-1; D ambiguous. Germline CDR1 is SGHTA and CDR2 is FQGTGA. V was trimmed by 0 bases and J by 0 bases, leaving 6 bases between them. CDR3 length: 15 amino acids. CDR3 coding DNA: TGTGCCAGCAGCTTAACTGTAAGCTCCTACAATGAGCAGTTCTTC. Protein: CASSLTVSSYNEQFF.

This clonotype has a handful of counts. The conserved phenylalanine or tryptophan normally closing the CDR3 is absent here, so this likely arose from a read error. The DNA is left out, because the CDR3 cannot be placed on it with certainty; the CDR3 is given as TCRdb lists it. The gene calls are TRBV11-3 and TRBJ2-5. The CDR3 totals 8 residues, both ends included. The V gene's germline CDR1 is SGHNT and CDR2 YENEEA. This CDR3 reads CASSLGRS.

This clonotype is medium-sized. The rearrangement uses TRBV7-9 and TRBJ2-7, with a weak D call TRBD2 (8 bases). Trimming removed 4 bases at V and 3 bases at J, with 16 bases between. Germline V lookup: CDR1 SEHNR, CDR2 FQNEAQ (reference sequence). The CDR3 spans 15 residues. The CDR3 DNA follows: TGTGCCAGCAGCTCGCAGGGGGGACTAGGCTACGAGCAGTACTTC. Translated: CASSSQGGLGYEQYF.

This clonotype was seen a handful of times. The chain employs TRBV7-3 and TRBJ2-7, with D possibly TRBD1 on 6 matching bases. Germline values: CDR1 SGHTA, CDR2 FQGTGA. The CDR3 contains 12 residues. The germline V and J ends were trimmed by 2 bases and 7 bases, with 9 bases remaining between them. The CDR3 sequence: CASSLGDNEQYF. The CDR3 DNA reads TGTGCCAGCAGCTTAGGGGACAATGAGCAGTACTTC.

This chain uses TRBV2 with TRBJ2-5; 8 bases fit TRBD2. Judging by the DNA end, TRBJ2-1 fits better; the J call may be wrong. Germline CDR1 is SNHLY and CDR2 is FYNNEI. The CDR3 covers 16 residues. The CDR3 region is CASSHKTSGFYNEQFF. DNA of the CDR3: TGTGCCAGCAGTCATAAAACTAGCGGTTTTTACAATGAGCAGTTCTTC.

The chain joins TRBV12-3 or TRBV12-4 to TRBJ2-3; TRBD1 matches at 9 bases. The junction had 10 bases not matched to a gene; V was cut back by 0 bases and J by 6 bases. This CDR3 contains 17 residues. CDR3 bases: TGTGCCAGCAGTTTAGCTGGGACAGGGTATTCCGGGGATACGCAGTATTTT. This codes for CASSLAGTGYSGDTQYF.

The genes are TRBV30 and TRBJ2-3, with TRBD2 as a possible D gene (5 bases). Germline-derived CDR1 and CDR2 are GTSNPN and SVGIG (reference sequence). Trimming took 3 bases from V and 5 from J, leaving 18 bases between them. The CDR3 spans 15 residues. Written as DNA, the CDR3 is TGTGCCTGGAGCTCCGGGCCCTTTCGGGGAGATACGCAGTATTTT. Encoded protein: CAWSSGPFRGDTQYF. The full variable domain, completed using reference TRBV30 and TRBJ2-3, is SQTIHQWPATLVQPVGSPLSLECTVEGTSNPNLYWYRQAAGRGLQLLFYSVGIGQISSEVPQNLSASRPQDRQFILSSKKLLLSDSGFYLCAWSSGPFRGDTQYFGPGTRLTVL.

This clonotype is medium-sized (0.01 to 0.1%) within its sample. The rearrangement joins TRBV28 to TRBJ2-7; TRBD2 matches at 8 bases. Unmatched junction bases numbered 12, after V lost 6 bases and J lost 2 bases. Germline CDR1 reads MDHEN; CDR2 reads SYDVKM. The CDR3 runs 16 residues. Here the CDR3 reads CASSPRIAGYPYEQYF. The CDR3 nucleotides read TGTGCCAGCAGCCCCCGTATAGCGGGATATCCCTACGAGCAGTACTTC.